The source of this T cell receptor (beta chain) is a study of shared clonotypes between healthy human individuals. About the research overall: There were three CD4 naive, three CD4 memory, two CD8 naive and one CD8 memory plates per donor.

In the CD4+ fraction, cells were divided into CD45RA+ naive and CD45RA-negative memory subsets. V lost 5 bases and J 0 bases, leaving 15 bases between the germline ends. This CDR3 has 15 residues. From germline, CDR1 is SGHRS and CDR2 YFSETQ. Points from the study as a whole: Around 4.7% of naive CD4 clonotypes were shared across several donors.

This clone was seen just once. Its target is not known. The identical CDR3 is also encoded by other nucleotide sequences in the sample. This table comes from immunoSEQ multiplex PCR, and its TCRdb copy is limited to in-frame clones, with some not included. Of some 2,500,000 clones in the sample, 92% were seen once. This TCR was recovered from a man aged 18 to 29 in good health. Some clones in this sample may be carry-over from other donors' samples. Sample: naive CD4+ T cells from PBMCs. The subset denotes: CD45RA+ positively selected. The chain has TRBV5-1 and TRBJ2-7; D remains ambiguous. The CDR3 here is CASSSRTASSYEQYF. CDR3 DNA: TGCGCCAGCAGTTCACGGACCGCGAGCTCCTACGAGCAGTACTTC.